A selection of T cell receptor beta chains follows, all from one sample in a study of shared clonotypes between healthy human individuals. Assay used: immunoSEQ multiplex PCR; TCRdb lists only in-frame clones, some missing. The data contain 150,000 to 200,000 clones, roughly 91% of them seen just once; the ten biggest clones take up around 0.072%. Source material: naive CD4+ T cells sorted from blood. The receptors shown here come from a woman in her thirties in good health. Each CDR3 is given with its conserved first and last residue. A D gene is named only where the DNA matches it firmly. Where a row states a size, it is once, few, many or the class of an expanded clone; other rows omit it.

V: TRBV19
J: TRBJ2-7
size: NA
D: TRBD2
CDR3: CASSSGRAGSYEQYF
DNA: TGTGCCAGCAGTAGCGGGAGGGCCGGCTCCTACGAGCAGTACTTC

V: TRBV28
J: TRBJ1-4
size: NA
D: NA
CDR3: CASSPNIGKLFF
DNA: TGTGCCAGCAGCCCTAACATCGGAAAACTGTTTTTT

V: TRBV6-1
J: TRBJ1-6
size: NA
D: NA
CDR3: CASSEGPQGGLTLHF
DNA: TGTGCCAGCAGTGAAGGCCCGCAGGGAGGGTTGACCCTCCACTTT

V: TRBV7-9
J: TRBJ2-1
size: once
D: NA
CDR3: CASSPVFF
DNA: TGTGCCAGCAGCCCGGTGTTCTTC

V: TRBV6-5
J: TRBJ2-7
size: NA
D: NA
CDR3: CASSYEQDYEQYF
DNA: TGTGCCAGCAGTTACGAGCAGGACTACGAGCAGTACTTC

V: TRBV27
J: TRBJ2-3
size: NA
D: TRBD2
CDR3: CASTKRGGTDTQYF
DNA: TGTGCCAGCACGAAGCGGGGGGGGACAGATACGCAGTATTTT

V: TRBV9
J: TRBJ1-2
size: once
D: NA
CDR3: CASSGGTTNYGYTF
DNA: TGTGCCAGCAGCGGCGGGACAACTAACTATGGCTACACCTTC

V: TRBV5-1
J: TRBJ2-5
size: NA
D: NA
CDR3: CASSFPLEGQQYF
DNA: TGCGCCAGCAGCTTTCCGTTAGAGGGGCAACAGTACTTC

V: TRBV5-1
J: TRBJ2-7
size: NA
D: NA
CDR3: CASSPLGGASYEQYF
DNA: TGCGCCAGCAGCCCCCTCGGCGGTGCTTCCTACGAGCAGTACTTC

V: TRBV28
J: TRBJ2-7
size: NA
D: NA
CDR3: CASSSSGLKYEQYF
DNA: TGTGCCAGCAGTTCCTCGGGCCTAAAATACGAGCAGTACTTC

V: TRBV11-2
J: TRBJ1-4
size: NA
D: NA
CDR3: CASSPTGSTNEKLFF
DNA: TGTGCCAGCAGCCCCACAGGCTCAACTAATGAAAAACTGTTTTTT

V: TRBV28
J: TRBJ1-1
size: NA
D: TRBD1
CDR3: CASSLGGQGTGEAFF
DNA: TGTGCCAGCAGTTTAGGGGGACAGGGGACCGGTGAAGCTTTCTTT

V: TRBV18
J: TRBJ2-7
size: NA
D: NA
CDR3: CASSPKQGLYEQYF
DNA: TGTGCCAGCTCACCCAAACAGGGCCTCTACGAGCAGTACTTC

V: TRBV11-2
J: TRBJ1-5
size: NA
D: TRBD1
CDR3: CASSLGQGGSQPQHF
DNA: TGTGCCAGCAGCTTAGGACAGGGCGGGAGTCAGCCCCAGCATTTT

V: TRBV7-5
J: TRBJ1-5
size: NA
D: NA
CDR3: CASSFGGGPQHF
DNA: TGTGCCAGCAGCTTTGGGGGTGGGCCCCAGCATTTT

V: TRBV5-1
J: TRBJ2-1
size: NA
D: NA
CDR3: CASTDGLGGSNNEQFF
DNA: TGCGCCAGCACGGATGGGCTCGGAGGTTCTAACAATGAGCAGTTCTTC

V: TRBV5-1
J: TRBJ1-4
size: NA
D: NA
CDR3: CASSLVQGSAGQGEKLFF
DNA: TGCGCCAGCAGCTTGGTACAGGGTTCGGCGGGTCAAGGAGAAAAACTGTTTTTT

V: TRBV7-9
J: TRBJ2-7
size: NA
D: NA
CDR3: CASSLEGGFYEQYF
DNA: TGTGCCAGCAGCTTAGAGGGGGGCTTTTACGAGCAGTACTTC

V: TRBV5-1
J: TRBJ2-7
size: NA
D: TRBD2
CDR3: CASQEVAGGLPGYEQYF
DNA: TGCGCCAGCCAAGAGGTAGCGGGAGGGCTCCCTGGCTACGAGCAGTACTTC

V: TRBV6-4
J: TRBJ2-6
size: NA
D: NA
CDR3: CASSVDFSGANVLTF
DNA: TGTGCCAGCAGTGTCGACTTCTCTGGGGCCAACGTCCTGACTTTC

V: TRBV28
J: TRBJ2-7
size: NA
D: NA
CDR3: CASGASSYEQYF
DNA: TGTGCCAGCGGGGCCAGCTCCTACGAGCAGTACTTC

V: TRBV28
J: TRBJ2-1
size: NA
D: TRBD1
CDR3: CASSLGTGGENEQFF
DNA: TGTGCCAGCAGTCTTGGGACAGGGGGGGAGAATGAGCAGTTCTTC

V: TRBV11-2
J: TRBJ2-7
size: NA
D: NA
CDR3: CASSSRARYEQYF
DNA: TGTGCCAGCAGCTCCCGAGCTCGGTACGAGCAGTACTTC